One sample yielded the 8 T cell receptor beta chains listed below, sequenced in a study of shared clonotypes between healthy human individuals. Here immunoSEQ multiplex PCR was the method, and the copy in TCRdb shows in-frame clones only, minus some. The sample has around 650,000 clones, approximately 96% seen once. The naive CD8 population came from CD45RO-negative cells selected for CCR7, without terminally differentiated effector memory CD45RA+ cells. The sequenced sample consisted of naive CD8+ T cells sorted from blood. The receptors stem from a woman aged 30 to 39 in good health.

V usage is TRBV27 and J usage is TRBJ2-7; the match to TRBD2 covers 8 bases. J was trimmed by 0 bases and V by 3 bases; bases with no gene match: 7. Germline V CDR1 and CDR2: MNHEY, SMNVEV (reference sequence). The CDR3 sequence is 16 residues long. CDR3 region: CASSLSSGTSSYEQYF. For the CDR3, the DNA is TGTGCCAGCAGTTTGTCGAGCGGGACTAGCTCCTACGAGCAGTACTTC.

This sequence joins TRBV13 and TRBJ2-1; D remains unclear. The CDR3 runs to 12 residues. Trimming removed 3 bases from V and 7 bases from J, with 7 bases in between. Germline V gene lookup returns CDR1 PRHDT and CDR2 FYEKMQ (reference sequence). The CDR3 reads CASSLGLNEQFF. The DNA of the CDR3 is TGTGCCAGCAGCTTGGGATTAAATGAGCAGTTCTTC.

The V and J genes are TRBV2 and TRBJ2-7; tentative D call: TRBD1 (5 bases). The CDR3 contains 15 residues. In germline, CDR1 is SNHLY, CDR2 FYNNEI. The V end was cut by 6 bases, the J end by 2 bases, with 17 bases between. The CDR3 DNA sequence: TGTGCCAGCAGGGGCCCCAGGGCGGACCCCTACGAGCAGTACTTC. Amino acids: CASRGPRADPYEQYF.

This chain connects TRBV15 to TRBJ2-5, with D possibly being TRBD2 (6 bases). The CDR3 is 13 residues long. Trimming removed 5 bases at V and 5 bases at J, with 12 bases between. Germline V gene data show CDR1 as LNHNV and CDR2 as YYDKDF (reference sequence). The CDR3 DNA follows: TGTGCCACCAGCTTCGGGACTGAGGAGACCCAGTACTTC. This translates into CATSFGTEETQYF.

As regards this clone: At the DNA level, this CDR3 is encoded by other sequences in the same sample as well. The chain links TRBV5-6 to TRBJ1-1; D not resolved. V was clipped by 0 bases and J by 4 bases, with 7 bases between them. The CDR3 totals 13 residues. Germline V gene lookup returns CDR1 SGHDT and CDR2 YYEEEE. DNA for the CDR3: TGTGCCAGCAGCTTGGGAGGCGGCACTGAAGCTTTCTTT. Encoded protein: CASSLGGGTEAFF.

In its sample, this clone was seen once. The chain employs TRBV7-2 and TRBJ2-7; D gene unclear. Per the germline V gene, CDR1 is SGHTA and CDR2 is FQGNSA. This CDR3 spans 16 amino acids. V lost 2 bases, J lost 2 bases, and 16 bases lay in between. This CDR3 reads CASSLFGRRKTYEQYF. CDR3 DNA sequence: TGTGCCAGCAGCTTATTCGGGCGGAGAAAAACCTACGAGCAGTACTTC. The whole variable domain, filled in from reference TRBV7-2 and TRBJ2-7, reads GAGVSQSPSNKVTEKGKDVELRCDPISGHTALYWYRQSLGQGLEFLIYFQGNSAPDKSGLPSDRFSAERTGGSVSTLTIQRTQQEDSAVYLCASSLFGRRKTYEQYFGPGTRLTVT.

This clone was seen only once. The rearrangement uses TRBV2 and TRBJ2-1, with 8 bases aligning to TRBD1. The CDR3 has 14 amino acids. V lost 3 bases to trimming and J lost 2 bases; unmatched junction nucleotides: 0. Germline assignment: CDR1 SNHLY and CDR2 FYNNEI. CDR3 loop: CASSDRGPYNEQFF. In DNA form, the CDR3 reads TGTGCCAGCAGTGACAGGGGGCCCTACAATGAGCAGTTCTTC.

This clone was counted once. The V gene is TRBV27, the J gene TRBJ2-3; D perhaps matches TRBD1 (6 bases). Germline CDR1 and CDR2: MNHEY and SMNVEV (reference sequence). The ends were cut back, 6 bases at V and 1 base at J, with 20 bases in the middle. CDR3 length: 17 residues. DNA of the CDR3: TGTGCCAGCAGACAGACTGTCCGGACAGTACGCACAGATACGCAGTATTTT. It yields the protein CASRQTVRTVRTDTQYF.